The T cell receptor (beta chain) described here comes from a study of siplizumab effects on memory and regulatory T cells. The CDR3 runs 14 residues. From germline, CDR1 is MNHEY and CDR2 SVGAGI. J was trimmed by 8 bases and V by 5 bases; bases with no gene match: 8. Assay: immunoSEQ multiplex PCR; the TCRdb copy retains only in-frame clones and omits some. The table shows about 4,500 clones, with roughly half occurring only once. Notes on this clone: Antigen: not known.

Findings of the study overall: Naive T cells appeared more varied than memory cells and looked like key alloresponse contributors.

An approximately 6-day coculture at 37°C was performed with the mixed lymphocyte reaction cells. The chain links TRBV6-5 to TRBJ1-1, with TRBD1 matching 10 bases. This sequence was found in a human donor in good health; the cells came from an allogeneic mixed lymphocyte reaction. Some clones in this sample may be carry-over from other donors' samples. What was sequenced was CFSE-low (dividing) CD4+ T cells sorted from an allogeneic mixed lymphocyte reaction. This CDR3 is CASSSRDRGVEAFF. Written as DNA, the CDR3 is TGTGCCAGCAGTAGCCGGGACAGGGGTGTCGAAGCTTTCTTT.